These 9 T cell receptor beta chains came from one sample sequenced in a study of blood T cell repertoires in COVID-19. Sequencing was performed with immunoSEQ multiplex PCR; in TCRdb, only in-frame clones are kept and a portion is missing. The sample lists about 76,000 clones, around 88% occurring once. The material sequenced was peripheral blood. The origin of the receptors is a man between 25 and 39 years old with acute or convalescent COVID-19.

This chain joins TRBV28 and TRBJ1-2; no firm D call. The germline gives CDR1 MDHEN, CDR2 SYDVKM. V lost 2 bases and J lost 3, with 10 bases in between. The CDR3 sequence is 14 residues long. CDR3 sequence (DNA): TGTGCCAGCAGTTTAGGCAACAGATACTATGGCTACACCTTC. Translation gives CASSLGNRYYGYTF.

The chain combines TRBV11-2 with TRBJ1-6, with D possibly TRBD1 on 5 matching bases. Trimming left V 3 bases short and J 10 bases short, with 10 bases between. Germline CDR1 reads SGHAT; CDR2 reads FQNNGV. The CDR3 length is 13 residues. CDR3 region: CASSLEGQSPLHF. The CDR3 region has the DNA TGTGCCAGCAGCTTGGAGGGGCAATCACCCCTCCACTTT.

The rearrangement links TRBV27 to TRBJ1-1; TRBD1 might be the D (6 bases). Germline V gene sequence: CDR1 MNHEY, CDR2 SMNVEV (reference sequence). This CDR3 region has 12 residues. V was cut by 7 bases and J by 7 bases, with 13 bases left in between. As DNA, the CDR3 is TGTGCCAGCAAGGACAGCAAAAATGAAGCTTTCTTT. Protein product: CASKDSKNEAFF.

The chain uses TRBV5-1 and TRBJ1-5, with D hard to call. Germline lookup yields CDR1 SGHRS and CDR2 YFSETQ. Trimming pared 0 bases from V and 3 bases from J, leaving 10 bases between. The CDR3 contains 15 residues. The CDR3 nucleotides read TGCGCCAGCAGCTTGGAAGGGAGGAACAATCAGCCCCAGCATTTT. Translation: CASSLEGRNNQPQHF.

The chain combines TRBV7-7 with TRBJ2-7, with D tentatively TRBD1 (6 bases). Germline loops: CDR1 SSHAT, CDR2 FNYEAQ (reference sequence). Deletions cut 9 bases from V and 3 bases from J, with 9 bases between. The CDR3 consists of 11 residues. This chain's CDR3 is CARGQCYEQYF. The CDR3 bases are TGTGCCAGAGGACAGTGCTACGAGCAGTACTTC.

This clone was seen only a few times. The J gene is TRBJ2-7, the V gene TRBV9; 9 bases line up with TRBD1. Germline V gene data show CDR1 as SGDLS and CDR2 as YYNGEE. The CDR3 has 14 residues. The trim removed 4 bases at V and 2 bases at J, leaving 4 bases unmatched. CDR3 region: CASSPGTGPYEQYF. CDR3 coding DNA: TGTGCCAGCAGCCCCGGGACAGGGCCCTACGAGCAGTACTTC.

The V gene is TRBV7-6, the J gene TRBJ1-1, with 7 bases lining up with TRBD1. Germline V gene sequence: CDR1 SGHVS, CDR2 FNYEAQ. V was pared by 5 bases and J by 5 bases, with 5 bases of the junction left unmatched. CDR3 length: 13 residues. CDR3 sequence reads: CASSGDRGTEAFF. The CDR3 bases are TGTGCCAGCAGCGGGGACAGAGGAACTGAAGCTTTCTTT.

The CDR3 coding sequence is TGCAGTGCTAGTGGGACAGGGTTGTTTGAGCAGTTCTTC. Encoded protein: CSASGTGLFEQFF. The rearrangement uses TRBV20-1 and TRBJ2-1; 9 positions match TRBD1. Germline trimming cut 3 bases from V and 9 bases from J; bases unmatched to any gene: 6. Germline V lookup: CDR1 DFQATT, CDR2 SNEGSKA (reference sequence). The CDR3 covers 13 residues.

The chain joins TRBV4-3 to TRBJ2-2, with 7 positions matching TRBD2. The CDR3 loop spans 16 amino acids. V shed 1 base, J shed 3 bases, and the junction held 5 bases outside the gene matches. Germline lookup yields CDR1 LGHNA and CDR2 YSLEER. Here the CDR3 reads CASSQGPGLHTGELFF. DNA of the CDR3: TGCGCCAGCAGCCAAGGGCCGGGACTACACACCGGGGAGCTGTTTTTT.